The sequence of this TCR beta chain was determined in a study of T cell repertoires in cytomegalovirus infection. V lost 6 bases to trimming and J lost 6 bases, with 18 bases between them. This CDR3 has 14 amino acids. Per the germline V gene, CDR1 is MDHEN and CDR2 is SYDVKM. In TCRdb, the reads were re-called with MiXCR into one record per CDR3 protein. The sample contains about 920,000 distinct CDR3 sequences, 25% to 40% of which appear only once. As for this clonotype: Its target is not known.

The chain joins TRBV28 to TRBJ2-7; possibly TRBD1 or TRBD2 for D (5 bases each). The sequence came from a human donor in good health (CMV status not recorded). Some clones in this sample may be carry-over from other donors' samples. The input for sequencing was cultured CD8+ T cells from PBMCs, taken from culture after CMV antigen stimulation. The CDR3 coding sequence is TGTGCCAGCAGCCTCTTAGGGGACCGGCGCGAGCAGTACTTC. It encodes CASSLLGDRREQYF.